One sample yielded the 18 T cell receptor beta chains listed below, sequenced in a study of blood T cells in healthy people across ages (dated by TCRdb to about 2015). Library creation used 5' RACE. Reads for this sample came from an Illumina HiSeq 2500. A second PCR of about 7 to 12 cycles was run with a J-beta primer mix and a sample-barcoded 5' primer. TCRdb ran its own pipeline on the public reads, namely fastp trimming at Q25 and MiXCR clone calling, and kept in-frame beta chains. Identical CDR3 protein sequences are pooled into one entry, listed with their most common genes and DNA. Across this sample there are approximately 1.5 million distinct CDR3 sequences, with roughly 43% seen only once. The top ten hold approximately 4.1% of the sample. The material sequenced was blood. The origin of the receptors is a woman between 18 and 29 years old in good health.

This rearrangement joins TRBV20-1 to TRBJ2-3; 12 nucleotides align to TRBD2. Germline CDR1 reads DFQATT; CDR2 reads SNEGSKA (reference sequence). This CDR3 is 14 amino acids long. V lost 5 bases to trimming and J lost 7 bases; unmatched junction nucleotides: 7. CDR3 nucleotide sequence: TGCAGTGCTCCTCCTAGCGGGGGGGCGAATACGCAGTATTTT. Its protein is CSAPPSGGANTQYF.

This clonotype was observed a handful of times. V gene TRBV4-1 combines with J gene TRBJ1-1; 9 bases match TRBD1. This CDR3 is built from 13 residues. Germline V gene lookup returns CDR1 MGHRA and CDR2 YSYEKL. Losses at the gene ends were 7 bases for V and 6 bases for J; bases not matched to a gene: 6. The CDR3 sequence: CASKRTGEAEAFF. For the CDR3, the DNA is TGCGCCAGCAAAAGGACAGGGGAGGCTGAAGCTTTCTTT.

This clonotype was observed a handful of times. The chain combines TRBV15 with TRBJ2-3; D might be TRBD2 (6 bases). Germline values: CDR1 LNHNV, CDR2 YYDKDF (reference sequence). Trimming removed 4 bases from V and 4 bases from J, with 15 bases in between. This CDR3 is built from 15 residues. CDR3 sequence reads: CATSKGVGEADTQYF. CDR3 bases: TGTGCCACCAGCAAGGGCGTCGGGGAGGCAGATACGCAGTATTTT.

A few counts support this clonotype. The gene calls are TRBV12-3 or TRBV12-4 and TRBJ1-1, with D uncertain. The CDR3 contains 15 residues. Trimming cost V 2 bases and J 1 base, with 11 bases left between them. The CDR3 nucleotides read TGTGCCAGCAGTTTATGGTGGCAGAGGAACACTGAAGCTTTCTTT. Its translation: CASSLWWQRNTEAFF.

This clonotype was counted a few times. The J gene is TRBJ2-2, the V gene TRBV6-4; TRBD1 agrees at 7 bases. This CDR3 is 13 amino acids long. The V segment lost 6 bases and the J segment 6 bases; nucleotides outside the gene matches: 4. Germline V gives CDR1 MRHNA, CDR2 SNTAGT. The CDR3, as DNA: TGTGCCAGCAGCTCCGGACAGGCCGGGGAGCTGTTTTTT. Residues: CASSSGQAGELFF.

The chain links TRBV9 to TRBJ2-1; 14 bases line up with TRBD2. The CDR3 spans 17 residues. V trimming: 4 bases; J trimming: 3 bases; junction bases outside the gene matches: 6. Germline-derived CDR1 and CDR2 are SGDLS and YYNGEE. This chain's CDR3 is CASSKGTSGSIYNEQFF. CDR3 coding DNA: TGTGCCAGCAGCAAAGGGACTAGCGGGAGTATCTACAATGAGCAGTTCTTC.

The rearrangement joins TRBV7-9 to TRBJ1-1; a possible D gene is TRBD1 (5 bases). This CDR3 has 13 residues. CDR1 SEHNR and CDR2 FQNEAQ come from the germline V gene (reference sequence). Between the trimmed V and J ends, which lost 3 bases and 8 bases, there was a span of 13 bases. The CDR3 reads CASSFVRGGEAFF. The CDR3 DNA reads as TGTGCCAGCAGCTTCGTACGGGGCGGGGAAGCTTTCTTT.

The chain combines TRBV20-1 with TRBJ2-1; tentative D call: TRBD2 (5 bases). Trimming removed 7 bases at V and 5 bases at J, with 18 bases between. The CDR3 extends over 14 amino acids. Germline V lookup: CDR1 DFQATT, CDR2 SNEGSKA (reference sequence). In nucleotides, the CDR3 is TGCAGTGGCACGCCGGGCGGGCGAGACAATGAGCAGTTCTTC. Translated, it gives CSGTPGGRDNEQFF.

At least ten counts were recorded for this clonotype. A read error may account for a junction end that differs from germline. The CDR3 DNA reads TGCAGTGCTGGAGACAGGGCCCTTCACTACGAGCAGTACTTC. Translation gives CSAGDRALHYEQYF. The chain combines TRBV20-1 with TRBJ2-7, with 7 bases identical to TRBD1. This CDR3 is 14 amino acids long. Germline values: CDR1 DFQATT, CDR2 SNEGSKA (reference sequence).

This chain connects TRBV25-1 to TRBJ1-4, with a weak D call TRBD1 (5 bases). Trimming left V 1 base short and J 10 bases short, with 25 bases between. CDR1 and CDR2 from the germline V gene are MGHDK and SYGVNS. This CDR3 comprises 18 residues. The CDR3 bases are TGTGCCAGCAGTGAATTCCATAAGAAGGGGCCGCGCCTCGGAAAACTGTTTTTT. Encoded protein: CASSEFHKKGPRLGKLFF. Drawing the rest from reference TRBV25-1 and TRBJ1-4, the complete variable domain is EADIYQTPRYLVIGTGKKITLECSQTMGHDKMYWYQQDPGMELHLIHYSYGVNSTEKGDLSSESTVSRIRTEHFPLTLESARPSHTSQYLCASSEFHKKGPRLGKLFFGSGTQLSVL.

The chain carries TRBV7-9 and TRBJ1-6, with a weak D call TRBD1 (6 bases). The CDR3 contains 13 residues. Germline V gene data show CDR1 as SEHNR and CDR2 as FQNEAQ (reference sequence). V was trimmed by 5 bases and J by 6 bases, leaving 8 bases between them. CDR3 sequence: CASSVQGNSPLHF. The CDR3 DNA reads as TGTGCCAGCAGCGTACAGGGTAATTCACCCCTCCACTTT.

Many counts were recorded for this clonotype. This chain links TRBV12-3 or TRBV12-4 with TRBJ2-7; D is possibly TRBD2 (5 bases). Trimming took off 6 bases at V and 4 bases at J, with 10 bases between the two ends. The CDR3 has 12 amino acids. CDR3: CASSGLKYEQYF. The CDR3 bases are TGTGCCAGCAGCGGACTCAAATACGAGCAGTACTTC.

This clonotype was seen a few times. V and J are TRBV6-6 and TRBJ2-7, with D uncertain. Germline values: CDR1 MNHNY, CDR2 SVGAGI (reference sequence). Trimming shortened V by 2 bases and J by 7 bases, and 18 bases separated the two germline ends. The CDR3 contains 15 residues. The CDR3 DNA is TGTGCCAGCAGTTACGTGCCTCGAGGACGTGGGGAGCAGTACTTC. Residues: CASSYVPRGRGEQYF.

This clonotype turned up a few times. The rearrangement links TRBV12-3 or TRBV12-4 to TRBJ2-7; TRBD1 might be the D (6 bases). CDR3 length equals 14 residues. V was pared by 6 bases and J by 4 bases, with 16 bases between. The CDR3 DNA reads TGTGCCAGCAGCTCGGACAGTTACGCTTACGAGCAGTACTTC. It yields the protein CASSSDSYAYEQYF.

This clonotype occurred once. The chain carries TRBV20-1 and TRBJ2-7; weak D call: TRBD1 (6 bases). Trimming stripped 3 bases from V and 3 bases from J, with 15 bases between. The CDR3 sequence is 14 residues long. Germline V gene sequence: CDR1 DFQATT, CDR2 SNEGSKA (reference sequence). CDR3 sequence: CSASRFGTNYEQYF. The CDR3 DNA reads as TGCAGTGCTAGTAGGTTCGGGACAAACTACGAGCAGTACTTC.

The chain joins TRBV29-1 to TRBJ1-1; perhaps TRBD1 as D (6 bases). CDR1 is SQVTM and CDR2 is ANQGSEA in the germline V gene. This CDR3 has 14 residues. The ends were cut back, 7 bases at V and 5 bases at J, with 20 bases in the middle. The CDR3 here is CSGTQGLKGTEAFF. The CDR3 DNA sequence: TGCAGCGGAACACAGGGACTGAAAGGGACTGAAGCTTTCTTT.

Ten or more counts support this clonotype. One end of the junction is discordant with germline, which a read error may explain. This chain uses TRBV4-3 with TRBJ2-7; TRBD1 matches 8 bases. This CDR3 has 14 amino acids. The V gene's germline CDR1 is LGHNA and CDR2 YSLEER. The CDR3 DNA sequence: TGTGCCAGCTCACAGGACAGGGCCTCCTACGAGCAGTACTTC. This codes for CASSQDRASYEQYF.

The gene calls are TRBV7-2 and TRBJ2-1; no definite D call. Germline V gives CDR1 SGHTA, CDR2 FQGNSA. V was trimmed by 4 bases and J by 2 bases, leaving 15 bases between them. This CDR3 contains 16 residues. For the CDR3, the DNA is TGTGCCAGCAGCTCCCTCACCGCAGGCCCCTACAATGAGCAGTTCTTC. Its protein is CASSSLTAGPYNEQFF.